What follows describes a single T cell receptor beta chain. This sample is drawn from a study of T cells in localized non-small cell lung cancer. Assay: immunoSEQ multiplex PCR; the TCRdb copy retains only in-frame clones and omits some. The sample consists of 90,000 or so clones, 87% of them appearing once. Trimming cost V 2 bases and J 5 bases, with 13 bases left between them. The CDR3 is made up of 14 amino acids. Germline loops: CDR1 MNHEY, CDR2 SVGAGI. This clonotype was sampled from a man aged 40 to 69 with stage I squamous cell lung carcinoma. The material sequenced was peripheral blood, taken before any cancer treatment. V usage is TRBV6-5 and J usage is TRBJ2-7, with D tentatively TRBD1 (6 bases). The CDR3 region is CASSYATGRNEQYF. The CDR3 DNA sequence: TGTGCCAGCAGTTACGCCACAGGGCGGAACGAGCAGTACTTC.